This TCR beta chain comes out of a study of cytomegalovirus exposure and HLA in healthy donors. Study-wide context: Most genotyped donors, 65% to 90% of 300 to 400, had Caucasian-associated genetic ancestry. Study-level points and caveats: Reported results showed that the classifier diagnosed cytomegalovirus status with high specificity and sensitivity.

Notes on this clone: The antigen remains undetermined.

This CDR3 has 13 residues. Trimming pared 0 bases from V and 5 bases from J, leaving 4 bases between. Germline assignment: CDR1 LNHNV and CDR2 YYDKDF (reference sequence). PCR amplification relied on 60 Vbeta primers (plus 13 Jbeta primers). Sequenced by immunoSEQ multiplex PCR; TCRdb stores in-frame clones only, minus some. The data contain roughly 120,000 clones, over 8.5% of them seen just once; the ten biggest clones take up around 5.8%. What was sequenced was PBMCs. The TCR was taken from a middle-aged woman in good health and CMV-seropositive. V and J are TRBV15 and TRBJ2-2; D is ambiguous. The CDR3 nucleotides are TGTGCCACCAGCAGAGAAGAGACCGGGGAGCTGTTTTTT. Amino acids: CATSREETGELFF.